Below, 32 T cell receptor beta chains from the same sample are listed, as sequenced in a study of Tregs in tolerant kidney transplant recipients. Mixed chimerism was transient after nonmyeloablative marrow transplants from related graft donors. Profiled with immunoSEQ multiplex PCR; TCRdb holds only in-frame clones, not every one. The sample consists of 50,000 or so clones, approximately 89% of them appearing once. The sample was CD8+ T cells from blood (PBMCs), taken 12 months after the transplant. The receptors shown here come from a human patient who received a combined kidney and bone marrow transplant. Part of the T cell pool may stem from the graft donor.

The rearrangement joins TRBV7-2 to TRBJ1-5, with D maybe TRBD1 (6 bases). This CDR3 region has 16 residues. V gave up 2 bases and J gave up 4 bases, with 15 bases separating them. Germline values: CDR1 SGHTA, CDR2 FQGNSA. CDR3 region: CASSLFSGTPNQPQHF. DNA of the CDR3: TGTGCCAGCAGCTTATTTTCCGGGACACCAAATCAGCCCCAGCATTTT.

The chain recombines TRBV28 with TRBJ2-2, with D perhaps TRBD1 (6 bases). CDR1 and CDR2 (germline): MDHEN, SYDVKM. The CDR3 loop spans 16 amino acids. With 4 bases removed from V and 2 bases from J, the gap between germline ends came to 14 bases. DNA of the CDR3: TGTGCCAGCAGTTCACGACTGGGACATAACACCGGGGAGCTGTTTTTT. Translated, it gives CASSSRLGHNTGELFF.

The chain carries TRBV7-6 and TRBJ2-7; 10 nucleotides align to TRBD2. This CDR3 is built from 15 residues. After removal of 2 bases from V and 2 bases from J, the junction contained 3 bases not matched to a gene. CDR1 is SGHVS and CDR2 is FNYEAQ in the germline V gene. The CDR3 nucleotides are TGTGCCAGCAGCTTATTAGCGGGGGGTACCTACGAGCAGTACTTC. Its translation is CASSLLAGGTYEQYF.

The chain employs TRBV5-6 and TRBJ1-2; the match to TRBD1 covers 8 bases. J lost 2 bases, V lost 4 bases, and 7 bases had no gene match. CDR1 and CDR2 from the germline V gene are SGHDT and YYEEEE. The CDR3 totals 15 residues. The CDR3 loop reads CASSLRTGLNYGYTF. CDR3 in DNA: TGTGCCAGCAGCCTAAGGACAGGGCTGAACTATGGCTACACCTTC.

This clone has just a few counts. The chain is built from TRBV7-2 and TRBJ1-2; D unclear. V lost 1 base, J lost 14 bases, and 17 bases lay in between. Germline CDR1 SGHTA, CDR2 FQGNSA. CDR3 length: 13 amino acids. The CDR3 DNA sequence: TGTGCCAGCAGCTTAGATGTCAGATCGGGTTGTACCTTC. Its protein product is CASSLDVRSGCTF. Full variable domain (missing parts from reference TRBV7-2 and TRBJ1-2): GAGVSQSPSNKVTEKGKDVELRCDPISGHTALYWYRQSLGQGLEFLIYFQGNSAPDKSGLPSDRFSAERTGGSVSTLTIQRTQQEDSAVYLCASSLDVRSGCTFGSGTRLTVV.

The chain uses TRBV9 and TRBJ1-4; D uncertain. Germline V lookup: CDR1 SGDLS, CDR2 YYNGEE. This CDR3 is 15 amino acids long. V was pared by 0 bases and J by 2 bases, with 8 bases between. CDR3 protein: CASSVEVGTNEKLFF. The DNA for the CDR3 is TGTGCCAGCAGCGTAGAAGTGGGCACTAATGAAAAACTGTTTTTT.

The chain employs TRBV5-5 and TRBJ2-7; 7 bases line up with TRBD2. Looked up from germline, CDR1 is SGHKS and CDR2 is YYEKEE (reference sequence). The CDR3 extends over 16 amino acids. After removal of 0 bases from V and 4 bases from J, the junction contained 10 bases not matched to a gene. The CDR3 sequence is CASSLGRGDPPYEQYF. The CDR3 DNA reads as TGTGCCAGCAGCTTGGGTCGGGGGGACCCTCCTTACGAGCAGTACTTC.

The rearrangement uses TRBV4-3 and TRBJ1-1; perhaps TRBD1 as D (5 bases). Germline CDR1 reads LGHNA; CDR2 reads YSLEER. The CDR3 spans 14 residues. The ends were cut back, 0 bases at V and 6 bases at J, with 11 bases in the middle. CDR3 coding DNA: TGCGCCAGCAGCCAAGACGTCAGGGCATCTGAAGCTTTCTTT. Protein sequence: CASSQDVRASEAFF.

The CDR3 region is CASSGLGPSYEQYF. In nucleotides, the CDR3 is TGTGCCAGCTCAGGACTAGGGCCCTCCTACGAGCAGTACTTC. The chain recombines TRBV19 with TRBJ2-7, with TRBD2 identical over 7 bases. The length of the CDR3 is 14 residues. The V gene's germline CDR1 is LNHDA and CDR2 SQIVND (reference sequence). With 9 bases clipped from V and 0 bases from J, the junction kept 8 bases outside the gene matches. Full variable domain (remainder filled in from reference TRBV19 and TRBJ2-7): DGGITQSPKYLFRKEGQNVTLSCEQNLNHDAMYWYRQDPGQGLRLIYYSQIVNDFQKGDIAEGYSVSREKKESFPLTVTSAQKNPTAFYLCASSGLGPSYEQYFGPGTRLTVT.

V is TRBV7-9 and J is TRBJ2-7; D is unclear. Trimming took 1 base from V and 0 from J, leaving 13 bases between them. This CDR3 contains 16 residues. Germline V lookup: CDR1 SEHNR, CDR2 FQNEAQ (reference sequence). The CDR3 DNA reads as TGTGCCAGCAGCTTAGTACCCCCGCGAAGCTCCTACGAGCAGTACTTC. It specifies CASSLVPPRSSYEQYF.

The chain links TRBV5-4 to TRBJ1-1; no definite D call. Trimming shortened V by 1 base and J by 3 bases, and 4 bases separated the two germline ends. This CDR3 is 12 amino acids long. The germline CDR1 and CDR2 sequences are SGHNT and YYREEE (reference sequence). CDR3 in amino acids: CASSLSDTEAFF. The CDR3, as DNA: TGTGCCAGCAGCTTGTCGGACACTGAAGCTTTCTTT.

CDR3 residues: CASRLAASTDTQYF. CDR3 DNA sequence: TGTGCCAGTAGGTTAGCGGCTAGCACAGATACGCAGTATTTT. The chain carries TRBV19 and TRBJ2-3, with D possibly TRBD2 on 6 matching bases. Germline lookup yields CDR1 LNHDA and CDR2 SQIVND (reference sequence). V was pared by 6 bases and J by 0 bases, with 10 bases between. The CDR3 is 14 amino acids.

CDR3 residues: CASSQEIASFLADTQYF. The CDR3 nucleotides are TGCGCCAGCAGCCAAGAAATAGCTAGCTTTCTCGCAGATACGCAGTATTTT. The V call is TRBV4-3, the J call TRBJ2-3; D possibly corresponds to TRBD2 (5 bases). V was trimmed by 0 bases and J by 4 bases, leaving 17 bases between them. CDR3 size: 17 residues. Germline V gene lookup returns CDR1 LGHNA and CDR2 YSLEER.

V is TRBV28 and J is TRBJ1-2; D gene uncertain. Per germline, CDR1 MDHEN and CDR2 SYDVKM. The CDR3 extends over 13 amino acids. V was clipped by 2 bases and J by 7 bases, with 11 bases between them. The CDR3 DNA reads TGTGCCAGCAGTTTAATTTCAGTAGCTGGCTACACCTTC. Translation: CASSLISVAGYTF.

J is TRBJ1-1 and V is TRBV23-1; 8 nucleotides agree with TRBD1. TRBV23-1 is marked as an open reading frame, function uncertain. CDR3 size: 18 residues. The junction had 17 bases not matched to a gene; V was cut back by 3 bases and J by 5 bases. CDR3 in DNA: TGCGCCAGCAGTCACCCCGTATCCAGGGGGCATCCGAGGACTGAAGCTTTCTTT. Its translation is CASSHPVSRGHPRTEAFF.

The chain has TRBV5-1 and TRBJ1-1; D is perhaps TRBD1 (6 bases). Trimming pared 0 bases from V and 1 base from J, leaving 10 bases between. CDR1 is SGHRS, CDR2 YFSETQ, per germline. The CDR3 consists of 15 residues. In DNA form, the CDR3 reads TGCGCCAGCAGCTTGGAAGGACAGCCGAACACTGAAGCTTTCTTT. It yields the protein CASSLEGQPNTEAFF.

V usage is TRBV11-3 and J usage is TRBJ1-1; D call uncertain. Germline CDR1 reads SGHNT; CDR2 reads YENEEA. V shed 1 base and J shed 0 bases, with 3 bases lying between them. This CDR3 region has 13 residues. The CDR3 DNA is TGTGCCAGCAGCTTAGTTATGAACACTGAAGCTTTCTTT. This sequence encodes CASSLVMNTEAFF.

The V call is TRBV10-3, the J call TRBJ2-7, with a possible D match to TRBD1 (6 bases). Trimming stripped 5 bases from V and 3 bases from J, with 17 bases between. The CDR3 extends over 15 amino acids. The germline CDR1 and CDR2 sequences are ENHRY and SYGVKD. The CDR3 sequence is CAISRDNRGHYEQYF. The DNA for the CDR3 is TGTGCCATCAGTAGGGACAACCGGGGCCACTACGAGCAGTACTTC.

The genes are TRBV9 and TRBJ2-7; 7 bases are shared with TRBD2. J gave up 5 bases and V 4 bases, and 12 bases lay outside the gene matches. Per germline, CDR1 SGDLS and CDR2 YYNGEE. The CDR3 runs 15 residues. CDR3 sequence: CASSLEGGSLHEQYF. The CDR3 DNA reads as TGTGCCAGCAGCCTAGAGGGCGGGAGTCTCCACGAGCAGTACTTC.

This clone appeared a single time. This chain links TRBV4-1 with TRBJ2-3; unclear D gene. The V end was cut by 0 bases, the J end by 1 base, with 8 bases between. Germline V lookup: CDR1 MGHRA, CDR2 YSYEKL. CDR3 size: 15 residues. CDR3 amino acids: CASSQDEYGTDTQYF. The CDR3 DNA is TGCGCCAGCAGCCAAGACGAGTACGGCACAGATACGCAGTATTTT.

The rearrangement links TRBV5-4 to TRBJ1-1; possibly TRBD1 for D (6 bases). CDR1 is SGHNT, CDR2 YYREEE, per germline (reference sequence). Trimming took off 6 bases at V and 0 bases at J, with 15 bases between the two ends. This CDR3 comprises 15 residues. CDR3 sequence reads: CASNSQGPMNTEAFF. Here the CDR3 DNA reads TGTGCCAGCAATTCACAGGGACCTATGAACACTGAAGCTTTCTTT.

This sequence joins TRBV10-3 and TRBJ2-7, with D perhaps matching TRBD1 (6 bases). The CDR3 runs 14 residues. Trimming pared 5 bases from V and 6 bases from J, leaving 17 bases between. CDR1 is ENHRY, CDR2 SYGVKD, per germline. This CDR3 is CAISSTGTRGEQYF. The CDR3, as DNA: TGTGCCATCAGTAGTACCGGGACAAGGGGCGAGCAGTACTTC.

A few counts support this clone. The rearrangement joins TRBV6-5 to TRBJ2-3; 8 bases match TRBD2. Germline loops: CDR1 MNHEY, CDR2 SVGAGI. The CDR3 contains 14 residues. V was pared by 7 bases and J by 2 bases, with 5 bases of the junction left unmatched. Written as DNA, the CDR3 is TGTGCCAGCAAAAGCGGGGGTGACACAGATACGCAGTATTTT. This sequence encodes CASKSGGDTDTQYF.

J is TRBJ2-7 and V is TRBV19, with 8 bases lining up with TRBD1. V lost 5 bases, J lost 2 bases, and 5 bases stayed unmatched. From germline, CDR1 is LNHDA and CDR2 SQIVND (reference sequence). The length of the CDR3 is 14 residues. The CDR3 sequence: CASSYAQGAYEQYF. CDR3 sequence (DNA): TGTGCCAGTAGTTATGCACAGGGGGCCTACGAGCAGTACTTC.

The chain has TRBV9 and TRBJ2-3, with 9 bases matching TRBD2. The junction had 0 bases not matched to a gene; V was cut back by 0 bases and J by 4 bases. The CDR3 covers 14 residues. From germline, CDR1 is SGDLS and CDR2 YYNGEE. Here the CDR3 reads CASSVGTSADTQYF. The CDR3 DNA reads as TGTGCCAGCAGCGTAGGGACTAGCGCAGATACGCAGTATTTT. The variable domain in full, with the rest retrieved from reference TRBV9 and TRBJ2-3, is DSGVTQTPKHLITATGQRVTLRCSPRSGDLSVYWYQQSLDQGLQFLIQYYNGEERAKGNILERFSAQQFPDLHSELNLSSLELGDSALYFCASSVGTSADTQYFGPGTRLTVL.

Only one count was recorded for this clone. The J gene is TRBJ2-1, the V gene TRBV7-8; no definite D call. The CDR3 extends over 11 amino acids. Between the trimmed V and J ends, which lost 0 bases and 9 bases, there was a span of 3 bases. CDR1 SGHVS and CDR2 FQNEAQ come from the germline V gene. The CDR3 DNA reads TGTGCCAGCAGCTTAGCCATTGAGCAGTTCTTC. It specifies CASSLAIEQFF.

The V call is TRBV14, the J call TRBJ2-7, with 15 nucleotides matching TRBD2. The J segment lost 0 bases and the V segment lost 5 bases, leaving 2 bases of the junction unmatched. This CDR3 has 16 amino acids. Germline V lookup: CDR1 SGHDN, CDR2 FVKESK. CDR3 region: CASSEGLAGGSYEQYF. The CDR3 coding sequence is TGTGCCAGCAGCGAGGGACTAGCGGGGGGCTCCTACGAGCAGTACTTC.

The chain links TRBV4-1 to TRBJ2-7; 8 nucleotides agree with TRBD2. CDR1 is MGHRA and CDR2 is YSYEKL in the germline V gene. Germline trimming cut 1 base from V and 1 base from J; bases unmatched to any gene: 3. The CDR3 runs to 15 residues. Here the CDR3 DNA reads TGCGCCAGCAGCCAAGTAGTAGCGGGGTCCTACGAGCAGTACTTC. This translates into CASSQVVAGSYEQYF.

The rearrangement joins TRBV30 to TRBJ1-4, with 8 bases lining up with TRBD1. The CDR3 has 15 residues. The junction had 7 bases not matched to a gene; V was cut back by 2 bases and J by 5 bases. Looked up from germline, CDR1 is GTSNPN and CDR2 is SVGIG (reference sequence). This CDR3 is CAWSTGTGLNEKLFF. The CDR3 DNA reads TGTGCCTGGAGTACCGGGACAGGACTAAATGAAAAACTGTTTTTT.

The V and J genes are TRBV14 and TRBJ2-7; D uncertain. The germline V gene encodes CDR1 SGHDN and CDR2 FVKESK. Trimming took off 1 base at V and 2 bases at J, with 3 bases between the two ends. The CDR3 covers 12 residues. The CDR3 DNA sequence: TGTGCCAGCAGCCAAGGGCCCTACGAGCAGTACTTC. This gives the protein CASSQGPYEQYF.

This chain uses TRBV4-1 with TRBJ1-1; tentatively, D is TRBD1 (6 bases). Germline V gene sequence: CDR1 MGHRA, CDR2 YSYEKL. The CDR3 loop spans 15 amino acids. Trimming took 3 bases from V and 5 from J, leaving 16 bases between them. CDR3 residues: CASSHSQQGWTEAFF. The CDR3 DNA reads as TGCGCCAGCAGCCATAGCCAACAGGGTTGGACTGAAGCTTTCTTT.

The chain links TRBV7-2 to TRBJ2-1, with 10 positions matching TRBD1. This CDR3 is built from 16 residues. Trimming cost V 1 base and J 8 bases; bases outside gene matches: 8. CDR1 is SGHTA, CDR2 FQGNSA, per germline. This chain's CDR3 is CASSLGPGTGVDEQFF. The DNA for the CDR3 is TGTGCCAGCAGCTTAGGCCCCGGGACAGGGGTCGATGAGCAGTTCTTC.